The 12 T cell receptor beta chains below come from one sample, sequenced in a study of shared clonotypes between healthy human individuals. Some clones are missing from TCRdb's copy, which holds only in-frame ones; the method was immunoSEQ multiplex PCR. The sample has 400,000 to 500,000 clones; 79% are singletons. The sequenced material came from PBMCs. The receptors shown here come from a woman aged 40 to 50 in good health. Some clones in this sample may be carry-over from other donors' samples.

This clone was picked up a small number of times. V and J are TRBV5-1 and TRBJ2-7; D possibly corresponds to TRBD2 (7 bases). Germline CDR1 reads SGHRS; CDR2 reads YFSETQ. The V gene lost 0 bases and the J gene lost 4 bases, with 20 bases spanning the gap. CDR3 size: 17 residues. The CDR3 loop reads CASSLVSGGPGGYEQYF. The DNA of the CDR3 is TGCGCCAGCAGCTTGGTTTCCGGGGGGCCCGGTGGGTACGAGCAGTACTTC.

The rearrangement joins TRBV4-3 to TRBJ2-3; D is possibly TRBD1 (6 bases). Germline lookup yields CDR1 LGHNA and CDR2 YSLEER. Trimming took off 0 bases at V and 2 bases at J, with 15 bases between the two ends. The CDR3 consists of 17 residues. This CDR3 is CASSQDWVGDNTDTQYF. CDR3 bases: TGCGCCAGCAGCCAAGATTGGGTGGGGGACAACACAGATACGCAGTATTTT.

The chain recombines TRBV28 with TRBJ1-4; tentative D call: TRBD1 (5 bases). The germline V gene encodes CDR1 MDHEN and CDR2 SYDVKM. With 7 bases removed from V and 1 base from J, the gap between germline ends came to 16 bases. CDR3 length: 16 amino acids. CDR3 protein: CASTPGGAVTNEKLFF. The CDR3 DNA is TGTGCCAGCACCCCCGGCGGGGCGGTAACTAATGAAAAACTGTTTTTT.

CDR3 region: CASSFYRGELFF. The CDR3, as DNA: TGTGCCAGCAGCTTCTATCGAGGGGAGCTGTTTTTT. This chain uses TRBV7-2 with TRBJ2-2; D call uncertain. Germline-derived CDR1 and CDR2 are SGHTA and FQGNSA. V was trimmed by 3 bases and J by 8 bases, leaving 7 bases between them. This CDR3 has 12 amino acids.

The rearrangement uses TRBV7-9 and TRBJ2-2; TRBD2 agrees at 8 bases. Germline V gene data show CDR1 as SEHNR and CDR2 as FQNEAQ (reference sequence). The CDR3 extends over 14 amino acids. With V trimmed by 0 bases and J by 8 bases, 2 bases remained unmatched. The CDR3 protein is CASSLAGTSGELFF. In nucleotides, the CDR3 is TGTGCCAGCAGCTTAGCAGGGACTAGTGGGGAGCTGTTTTTT.

This clone appeared a few times. The rearrangement uses TRBV11-2 and TRBJ1-5; TRBD1 might be the D (6 bases). Trimming left V 5 bases short and J 5 bases short, with 19 bases between. The CDR3 runs 16 residues. Germline CDR1 SGHAT, CDR2 FQNNGV. This chain's CDR3 is CASSPASGAGDQPQHF. CDR3 DNA: TGTGCCAGCAGCCCCGCTTCGGGGGCGGGCGATCAGCCCCAGCATTTT.

The V and J genes are TRBV27 and TRBJ2-7, with 7 bases aligning to TRBD1. V lost 4 bases and J lost 7; bases outside the gene matches: 10. CDR1 MNHEY and CDR2 SMNVEV come from the germline V gene (reference sequence). This CDR3 is built from 14 residues. CDR3 sequence: CASSYGTGEWEQYF. DNA for the CDR3: TGTGCCAGCAGTTATGGTACAGGGGAGTGGGAGCAGTACTTC.

The chain has TRBV4-1 and TRBJ2-1; TRBD2 is a possible D gene (5 bases). Trimming removed 2 bases at V and 5 bases at J, with 16 bases between. Germline CDR1 is MGHRA and CDR2 is YSYEKL. The CDR3 has 16 amino acids. CDR3 nucleotide sequence: TGCGCCAGCAGCCAACCAGGTAGAGGGTTCGACAATGAGCAGTTCTTC. The encoded protein is CASSQPGRGFDNEQFF.

This clone was counted only a few times. The chain has TRBV14 and TRBJ2-7, with D possibly matching TRBD1 (5 bases). The CDR3 is made up of 12 amino acids. The ends were cut back, 4 bases at V and 8 bases at J, with 12 bases in the middle. Germline CDR1 and CDR2: SGHDN and FVKESK. DNA for the CDR3: TGTGCCAGCAGCCCCAAAGGGGTAAAGCAGTACTTC. Translated: CASSPKGVKQYF.

This chain uses TRBV18 with TRBJ2-5, with 7 nucleotides matching TRBD1. The germline gives CDR1 KGHSH, CDR2 LQKENI. The trim removed 1 base at V and 5 bases at J, leaving 13 bases unmatched. The CDR3 contains 17 residues. The CDR3 DNA is TGTGCCAGCTCACCACGAGGCCGGGACAGCCTTGGGGAGACCCAGTACTTC. Translating it yields CASSPRGRDSLGETQYF.

The chain has TRBV28 and TRBJ2-7; 13 bases match TRBD2. V shed 3 bases, J shed 2 bases, and the junction held 10 bases outside the gene matches. CDR1 and CDR2 (germline): MDHEN, SYDVKM. CDR3 size: 18 residues. The CDR3 DNA reads TGTGCCAGCAGTTTCCGGGGACAGGGGACTAGCGGGACCTACGAGCAGTACTTC. It translates to CASSFRGQGTSGTYEQYF.

The chain recombines TRBV6-4 with TRBJ2-1; tentative D call: TRBD2 (6 bases). CDR3 length: 16 residues. V lost 0 bases to trimming and J lost 10 bases, with 19 bases between them. CDR1 is MRHNA, CDR2 SNTAGT, per germline. The CDR3 DNA is TGTGCCAGCAGTGACTCGGGGACTGGCACCGTTATGGAGCAGTTCTTC. Its protein is CASSDSGTGTVMEQFF.